Each of the 4 T cell receptor beta chains below was sequenced from the same sample in a study of shared clonotypes between healthy human individuals. TCRdb's copy holds only in-frame clones and misses some; the assay was immunoSEQ multiplex PCR. Among around 700,000 clones listed, roughly 70% were seen once. Material for sequencing was memory CD4+ T cells sorted from blood. Sample subset: CD45RA-negative fraction. These receptors all stem from a woman aged 25 to 39 in good health.

J is TRBJ1-1 and V is TRBV5-4; 7 bases are shared with TRBD1. The CDR3 contains 15 residues. CDR1 and CDR2 from the germline V gene are SGHNT and YYREEE (reference sequence). Unmatched junction bases numbered 10, after V lost 4 bases and J lost 4 bases. CDR3 sequence reads: CASSPPGQRFTEAFF. The CDR3 nucleotides read TGTGCCAGCAGCCCTCCGGGACAGAGGTTCACTGAAGCTTTCTTT.

The CDR3 spells CASSQTSGRRETQYF. The CDR3 DNA reads TGTGCCAGCAGCCAAACTAGCGGCAGGCGGGAGACCCAGTACTTC. The chain combines TRBV6-5 with TRBJ2-5, with TRBD2 identical over 8 bases. Germline V lookup: CDR1 MNHEY, CDR2 SVGAGI. This CDR3 comprises 15 residues. With 6 bases clipped from V and 5 bases from J, the junction kept 11 bases outside the gene matches.

The chain links TRBV27 to TRBJ2-2; D may be TRBD1 or TRBD2 (6 bases each). Germline CDR1 reads MNHEY; CDR2 reads SMNVEV (reference sequence). The germline V and J ends were trimmed by 0 bases and 0 bases, with 11 bases remaining between them. The CDR3 length is 17 residues. The DNA for the CDR3 is TGTGCCAGCAGTTTATCGAGGGGGGACGCGAACACCGGGGAGCTGTTTTTT. It encodes CASSLSRGDANTGELFF.

The chain links TRBV28 to TRBJ1-5; D remains unclear. The V gene lost 2 bases and the J gene lost 7 bases, with 12 bases spanning the gap. CDR1 and CDR2 (germline): MDHEN, SYDVKM. The CDR3 has 14 residues. The CDR3 bases are TGTGCCAGCAGTTTACCCCTCTCGGGGCAGCCCCAGCATTTT. It encodes CASSLPLSGQPQHF.